This T cell receptor beta chain is from a study of T cell repertoires in cytomegalovirus infection. Study-wide background: Well-studied HLA-B-restricted CMV epitopes were used in the study alongside recently identified HLA-C-restricted ones. Matching HLA type and CMV infection were both indicated by public TCR beta signatures. Study-wide results and caveats: Dominant in the ex vivo response were TCR beta clonotypes restricted by HLA-C and specific for CMV. The cumulative frequency of public TCR beta families identified carriers of CMV plus the relevant HLA.

The V and J ends lost 2 bases and 1 base respectively, with 8 bases between them. Germline values: CDR1 SGHTA, CDR2 FQGNSA. This CDR3 is 14 amino acids long. TCRdb reprocessed the reads via MiXCR and lists one record per CDR3 protein. Among about 700,000 distinct CDR3 sequences listed, roughly 33% were seen once. This clonotype occurred many times. Antigen unknown. The source is a human donor in good health (CMV status not recorded). Some clones in this sample may be carry-over from other donors' samples. V and J are TRBV7-2 and TRBJ1-1, with TRBD1 as a possible D gene (6 bases). Specimen: cultured PBMCs, collected from culture after CMV antigen stimulation. The CDR3 sequence is CASSLQGSNTEAFF. The CDR3, as DNA: TGTGCCAGCAGCTTACAGGGGTCGAACACTGAAGCTTTCTTT.